A single sample is the source of the 13 T cell receptor beta chains below, sequenced in a study of T cell repertoires in ileal Crohn's disease (dated by TCRdb to between 2018 and 2020). The library was prepared using the immunoSEQ multiplex PCR assay. Held by TCRdb, this immuneACCESS table contains in-frame sequences only and omits some clones. Under half of the omission traces to an unresolved V gene where checked; the cause of the rest is unknown. This sample lists 3,400 or so clones; roughly 90% were detected once. The ten most abundant clones make up 5% of the sample. The sample comprised ileal tissue. The receptor set was obtained from an adult with Crohn's disease.

The chain combines TRBV6-6 with TRBJ2-7; 7 bases map to TRBD1. The CDR3 contains 13 residues. J gave up 2 bases and V 6 bases, and 4 bases lay outside the gene matches. Looked up from germline, CDR1 is MNHNY and CDR2 is SVGAGI (reference sequence). DNA for the CDR3: TGTGCCAGCAGCAGGGGGACAGCCTACGAGCAGTACTTC. This encodes CASSRGTAYEQYF.

The chain is built from TRBV10-2 and TRBJ2-7; D possibly corresponds to TRBD1 (5 bases). Germline lookup yields CDR1 WSHSY and CDR2 SAAADI. Trimming removed 2 bases at V and 6 bases at J, with 8 bases between. The CDR3 runs 12 residues. CDR3 nucleotides: TGCGCCAGCAGTGAGAGTCAGGGCGAGCAGTACTTC. Protein sequence: CASSESQGEQYF.

The rearrangement joins TRBV11-1 to TRBJ2-5, with D perhaps assigned TRBD1 or TRBD2 (5 bases each). CDR1 and CDR2 from the germline V gene are SGHAT and FQDESV (reference sequence). This CDR3 is 14 amino acids long. Trimming pared 1 base from V and 5 bases from J, leaving 11 bases between. The CDR3 region is CASSLGGEGETQYF. CDR3 nucleotides: TGTGCCAGCAGCTTAGGAGGGGAAGGGGAGACCCAGTACTTC.

The chain is built from TRBV5-1 and TRBJ2-4; the match to TRBD2 covers 10 bases. CDR1 is SGHRS, CDR2 YFSETQ, per germline. The ends lost 0 bases at V and 0 bases at J; junction bases unmatched: 9. The CDR3 is made up of 19 amino acids. CDR3 sequence (DNA): TGCGCCAGCAGCTTGGGTTCTAGCGGGAGAGGGAGAGCCAAAAACATTCAGTACTTC. Protein: CASSLGSSGRGRAKNIQYF.

The chain couples TRBV7-3 to TRBJ2-1; the D is unclear. Trimming removed 5 bases at V and 5 bases at J, with 10 bases between. The CDR3 has 13 residues. Germline V gene data show CDR1 as SGHTA and CDR2 as FQGTGA. This chain's CDR3 is CASSPDPNNEQFF. CDR3 nucleotide sequence: TGTGCCAGCAGCCCCGACCCTAACAATGAGCAGTTCTTC.

The CDR3 DNA is TGTGCCAGCAGTAGGGGGGAACTAGCGGGTTGGACCCAGTACTTC. Amino acids: CASSRGELAGWTQYF. V gene TRBV2 combines with J gene TRBJ2-5, with 9 positions matching TRBD2. The CDR3 length is 15 residues. Germline V gives CDR1 SNHLY, CDR2 FYNNEI. Trimming cost V 5 bases and J 7 bases; bases outside gene matches: 11.

This clone was detected once. The CDR3 is CASSGDNPRETQYF. CDR3 nucleotide sequence: TGTGCCAGCAGTGGGGACAACCCGAGGGAGACCCAGTACTTC. This chain connects TRBV6-5 to TRBJ2-5, with D possibly matching TRBD1 (6 bases). Germline CDR1 MNHEY, CDR2 SVGAGI. The CDR3 contains 14 residues. V shed 5 bases and J shed 5 bases, with 15 bases lying between them.

This clone was observed once. The rearrangement links TRBV10-2 to TRBJ2-7, with TRBD1 matching 7 bases. This CDR3 has 13 amino acids. Germline V lookup: CDR1 WSHSY, CDR2 SAAADI. The J segment lost 9 bases and the V segment lost 2 bases, leaving 7 bases of the junction unmatched. The CDR3 loop is CASSETRGSTQYF. CDR3 in DNA: TGCGCCAGCAGTGAGACCAGGGGGTCGACGCAGTACTTC.

The genes are TRBV14 and TRBJ1-1; perhaps TRBD1 as D (5 bases). The germline CDR1 and CDR2 sequences are SGHDN and FVKESK. V shed 2 bases and J shed 5 bases, with 15 bases lying between them. This CDR3 is 15 amino acids long. CDR3 nucleotide sequence: TGTGCCAGCAGCCAACGGGACCGAGATGGGACTGAAGCTTTCTTT. Protein: CASSQRDRDGTEAFF.

In its sample, this clone was seen once. The chain is built from TRBV19 and TRBJ1-1; no clear D gene. V lost 5 bases to trimming and J lost 1 base, with 8 bases between them. Germline values: CDR1 LNHDA, CDR2 SQIVND (reference sequence). CDR3 size: 13 residues. The CDR3 DNA reads TGTGCCAGTAGTGCCGGAAGGAACACTGAAGCTTTCTTT. As protein: CASSAGRNTEAFF.

The CDR3 nucleotides read TGTGCCAGCAGTCCTCCACAGGGACTCATCTCTGGAAACACCATATATTTT. Its translation: CASSPPQGLISGNTIYF. This rearrangement joins TRBV28 to TRBJ1-3; D possibly corresponds to TRBD1 (6 bases). The V and J ends lost 5 bases and 0 bases respectively, with 17 bases between them. CDR1 and CDR2 (germline): MDHEN, SYDVKM. CDR3 length equals 17 residues.

J is TRBJ1-1 and V is TRBV5-1; maybe TRBD1 (5 bases). Germline loops: CDR1 SGHRS, CDR2 YFSETQ. The CDR3 has 13 residues. V dropped 4 bases and J dropped 5 bases, with 12 bases sitting between them. The CDR3 loop reads CASSPMKGTEAFF. The CDR3, as DNA: TGCGCCAGCAGCCCGATGAAGGGGACTGAAGCTTTCTTT.

Here the CDR3 DNA reads TGTGCCAGCAGTCCACGGGGGGATTACGAGCAGTACTTC. It encodes CASSPRGDYEQYF. This sequence joins TRBV6-5 and TRBJ2-7, with TRBD2 matching over 7 bases. Trimming removed 5 bases from V and 4 bases from J; junction bases left unmatched: 5. This CDR3 has 13 residues. CDR1 MNHEY and CDR2 SVGAGI come from the germline V gene.